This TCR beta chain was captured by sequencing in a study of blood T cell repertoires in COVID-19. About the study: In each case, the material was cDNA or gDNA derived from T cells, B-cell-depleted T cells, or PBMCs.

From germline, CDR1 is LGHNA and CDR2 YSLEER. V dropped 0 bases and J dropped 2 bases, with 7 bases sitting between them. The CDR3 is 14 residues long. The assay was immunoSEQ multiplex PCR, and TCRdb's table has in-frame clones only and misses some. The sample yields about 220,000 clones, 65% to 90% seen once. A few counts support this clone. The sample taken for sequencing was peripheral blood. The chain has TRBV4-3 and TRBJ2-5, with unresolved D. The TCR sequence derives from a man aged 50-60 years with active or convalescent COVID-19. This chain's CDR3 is CASSQDPRQETQYF. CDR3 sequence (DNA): TGCGCCAGCAGCCAAGACCCTCGGCAAGAGACCCAGTACTTC.